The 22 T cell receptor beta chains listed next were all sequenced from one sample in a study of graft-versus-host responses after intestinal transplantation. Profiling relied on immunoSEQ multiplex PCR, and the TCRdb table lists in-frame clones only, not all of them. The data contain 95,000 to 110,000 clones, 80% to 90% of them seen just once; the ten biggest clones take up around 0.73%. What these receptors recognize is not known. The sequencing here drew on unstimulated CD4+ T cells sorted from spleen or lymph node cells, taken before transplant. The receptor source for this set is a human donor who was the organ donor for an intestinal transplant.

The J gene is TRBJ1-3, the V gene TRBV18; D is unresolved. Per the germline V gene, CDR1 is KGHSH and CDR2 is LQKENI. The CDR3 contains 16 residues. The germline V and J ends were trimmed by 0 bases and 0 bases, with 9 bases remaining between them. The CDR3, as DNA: TGTGCCAGCTCACCACCGGGCAGGAGCTCTGGAAACACCATATATTTT. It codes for CASSPPGRSSGNTIYF.

CDR3 in amino acids: CASGHLASGNQPQHF. The DNA of the CDR3 is TGTGCCAGCGGACACCTCGCTTCGGGCAATCAGCCCCAGCATTTT. The rearrangement uses TRBV5-6 and TRBJ1-5; weak D call: TRBD1 (5 bases). The CDR3 sequence is 15 residues long. Deletions cut 7 bases from V and 2 bases from J, with 16 bases between. Germline V gene data show CDR1 as SGHDT and CDR2 as YYEEEE.

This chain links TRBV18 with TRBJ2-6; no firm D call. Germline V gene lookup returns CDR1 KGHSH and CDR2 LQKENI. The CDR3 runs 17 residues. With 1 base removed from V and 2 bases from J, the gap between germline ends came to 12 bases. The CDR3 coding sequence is TGTGCCAGCTCACCACTGGAATCTAGGGCTGGGGCCAACGTCCTGACTTTC. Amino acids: CASSPLESRAGANVLTF. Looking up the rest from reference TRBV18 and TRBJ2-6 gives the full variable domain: NAGVMQNPRHLVRRRGQEARLRCSPMKGHSHVYWYRQLPEEGLKFMVYLQKENIIDESGMPKERFSAEFPKEGPSILRIQQVVRGDSAAYFCASSPLESRAGANVLTFGAGSRLTVL.

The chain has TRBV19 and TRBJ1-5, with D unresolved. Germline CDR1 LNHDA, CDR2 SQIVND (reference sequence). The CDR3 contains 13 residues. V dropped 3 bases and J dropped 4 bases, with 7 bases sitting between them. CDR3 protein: CASSIERNQPQHF. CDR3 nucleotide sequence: TGTGCCAGTAGTATCGAACGGAATCAGCCCCAGCATTTT.

CDR3 coding DNA: TGTGCCTGGGGGGGGACAGGGAGCAATCAGCCCCAGCATTTT. Translating gives CAWGGTGSNQPQHF. The J gene is TRBJ1-5, the V gene TRBV30, with TRBD1 matching 9 bases. V shed 5 bases, J shed 1 base, and the junction held 3 bases outside the gene matches. Germline values: CDR1 GTSNPN, CDR2 SVGIG (reference sequence). CDR3 size: 14 residues.

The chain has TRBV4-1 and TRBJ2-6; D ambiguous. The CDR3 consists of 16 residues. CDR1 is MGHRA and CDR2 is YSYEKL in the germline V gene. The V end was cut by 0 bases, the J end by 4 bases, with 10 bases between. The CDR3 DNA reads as TGCGCCAGCAGCCAAGAGAGTCGGGCAGGGGCCAACGTCCTGACTTTC. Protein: CASSQESRAGANVLTF.

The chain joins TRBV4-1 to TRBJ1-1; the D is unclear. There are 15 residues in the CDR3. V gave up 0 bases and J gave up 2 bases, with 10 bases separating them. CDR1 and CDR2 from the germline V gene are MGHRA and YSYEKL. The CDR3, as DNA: TGCGCCAGCAGCCAAGAGATAAGTTACAACACTGAAGCTTTCTTT. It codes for CASSQEISYNTEAFF.

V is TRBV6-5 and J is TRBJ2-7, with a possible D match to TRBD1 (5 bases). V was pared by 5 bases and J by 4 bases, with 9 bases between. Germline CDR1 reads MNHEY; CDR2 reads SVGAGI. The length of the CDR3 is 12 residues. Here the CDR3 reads CASSQGFYEQYF. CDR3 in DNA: TGTGCCAGCAGTCAGGGATTTTACGAGCAGTACTTC.

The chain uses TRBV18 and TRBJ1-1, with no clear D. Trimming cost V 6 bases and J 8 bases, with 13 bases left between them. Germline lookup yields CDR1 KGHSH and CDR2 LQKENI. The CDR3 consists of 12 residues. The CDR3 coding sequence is TGTGCCAGCTCCTCGGGTGGGGTAGAAGCTTTCTTT. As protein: CASSSGGVEAFF.

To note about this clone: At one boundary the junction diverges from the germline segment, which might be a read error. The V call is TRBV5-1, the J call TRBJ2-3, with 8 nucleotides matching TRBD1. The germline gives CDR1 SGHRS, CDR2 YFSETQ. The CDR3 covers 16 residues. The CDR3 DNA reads TGCGCCAGCAGCTTGGGAGGACAGGGAACTTCGGATACGCAGTGTTTT. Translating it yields CASSLGGQGTSDTQCF. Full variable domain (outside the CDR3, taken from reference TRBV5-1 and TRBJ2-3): KAGVTQTPRYLIKTRGQQVTLSCSPISGHRSVSWYQQTPGQGLQFLFEYFSETQRNKGNFPGRFSGRQFSNSRSEMNVSTLELGDSALYLCASSLGGQGTSDTQCFGPGTRLTVL.

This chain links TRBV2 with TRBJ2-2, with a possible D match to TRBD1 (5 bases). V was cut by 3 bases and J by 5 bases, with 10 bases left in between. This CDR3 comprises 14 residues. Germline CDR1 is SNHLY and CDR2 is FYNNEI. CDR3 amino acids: CASSESRVTGELFF. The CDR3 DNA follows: TGTGCCAGCAGTGAGTCCAGGGTAACCGGGGAGCTGTTTTTT.

CDR3 loop: CAWSHYGGPGELFF. Written as DNA, the CDR3 is TGTGCCTGGAGTCATTATGGGGGTCCCGGGGAGCTGTTTTTT. The gene calls are TRBV30 and TRBJ2-2; D might be TRBD1 or TRBD2, each matching 5 bases. Trimming stripped 2 bases from V and 6 bases from J, with 13 bases between. Germline values: CDR1 GTSNPN, CDR2 SVGIG (reference sequence). The CDR3 totals 14 residues.

The CDR3 region is CASSFSGVSPYEQYF. The CDR3 DNA is TGTGCCAGCAGTTTTTCGGGTGTGAGCCCTTACGAGCAGTACTTC. The gene calls are TRBV5-5 and TRBJ2-7; D is undetermined. CDR3 length equals 15 residues. Trimming took 5 bases from V and 4 from J, leaving 19 bases between them. Germline V gene sequence: CDR1 SGHKS, CDR2 YYEKEE (reference sequence). The entire variable domain, with the rest obtained from reference TRBV5-5 and TRBJ2-7, is as follows: DAGVTQSPTHLIKTRGQQVTLRCSPISGHKSVSWYQQVLGQGPQFIFQYYEKEERGRGNFPDRFSARQFPNYSSELNVNALLLGDSALYLCASSFSGVSPYEQYFGPGTRLTVT.

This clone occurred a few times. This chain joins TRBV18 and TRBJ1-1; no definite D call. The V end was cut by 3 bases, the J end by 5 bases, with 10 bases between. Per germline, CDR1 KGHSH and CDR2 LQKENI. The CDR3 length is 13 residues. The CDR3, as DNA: TGTGCCAGCTCACCCGGAGAGGGTACTGAAGCTTTCTTT. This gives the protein CASSPGEGTEAFF.

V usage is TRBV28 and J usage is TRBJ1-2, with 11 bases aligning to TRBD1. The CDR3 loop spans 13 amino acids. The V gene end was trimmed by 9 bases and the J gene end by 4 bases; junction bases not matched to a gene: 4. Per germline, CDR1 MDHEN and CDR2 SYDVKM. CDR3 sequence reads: CASRTGGSYGYTF. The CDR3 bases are TGTGCCAGTCGGACAGGGGGCAGCTATGGCTACACCTTC.

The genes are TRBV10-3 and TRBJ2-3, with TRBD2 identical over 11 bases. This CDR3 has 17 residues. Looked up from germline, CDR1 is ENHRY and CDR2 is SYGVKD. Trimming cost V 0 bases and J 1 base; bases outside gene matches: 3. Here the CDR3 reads CAISESTSGGGTDTQYF. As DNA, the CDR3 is TGTGCCATCAGTGAGTCTACTAGCGGGGGAGGCACAGATACGCAGTATTTT.

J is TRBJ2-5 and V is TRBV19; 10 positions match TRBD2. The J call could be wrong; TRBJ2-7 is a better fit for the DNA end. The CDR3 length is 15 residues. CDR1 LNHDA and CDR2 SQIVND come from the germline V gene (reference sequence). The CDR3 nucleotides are TGTGCCAGTAGTATAGGAGGGACTAGCGTCTACGAGCAGTACTTC. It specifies CASSIGGTSVYEQYF.

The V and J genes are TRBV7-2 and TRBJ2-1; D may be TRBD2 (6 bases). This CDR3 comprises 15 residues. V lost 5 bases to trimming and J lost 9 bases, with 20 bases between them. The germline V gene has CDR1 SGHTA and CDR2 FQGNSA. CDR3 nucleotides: TGTGCCAGCAGCCTGACTAGGACCAGGGCTACTGAGCAGTTCTTC. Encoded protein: CASSLTRTRATEQFF.

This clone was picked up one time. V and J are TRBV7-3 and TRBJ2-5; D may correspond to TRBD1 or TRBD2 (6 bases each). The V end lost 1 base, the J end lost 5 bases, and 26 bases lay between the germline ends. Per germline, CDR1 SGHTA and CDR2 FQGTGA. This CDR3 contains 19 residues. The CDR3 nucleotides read TGTGCCAGCAGCTTAAAGGGGGGCCCAAGGGGGGCGGGCTCGGAGACCCAGTACTTC. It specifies CASSLKGGPRGAGSETQYF.

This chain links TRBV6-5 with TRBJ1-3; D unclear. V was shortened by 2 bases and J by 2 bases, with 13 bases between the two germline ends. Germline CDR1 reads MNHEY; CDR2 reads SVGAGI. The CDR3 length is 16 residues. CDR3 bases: TGTGCCAGCAGTTACGGCCCCTATCACACTGGAAACACCATATATTTT. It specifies CASSYGPYHTGNTIYF.

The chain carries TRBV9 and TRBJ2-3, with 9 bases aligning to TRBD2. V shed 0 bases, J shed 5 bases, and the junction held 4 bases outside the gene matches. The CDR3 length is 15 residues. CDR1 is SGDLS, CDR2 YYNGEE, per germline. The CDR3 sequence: CASSVDLAGLDTQYF. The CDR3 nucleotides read TGTGCCAGCAGCGTAGATCTAGCGGGACTAGATACGCAGTATTTT.

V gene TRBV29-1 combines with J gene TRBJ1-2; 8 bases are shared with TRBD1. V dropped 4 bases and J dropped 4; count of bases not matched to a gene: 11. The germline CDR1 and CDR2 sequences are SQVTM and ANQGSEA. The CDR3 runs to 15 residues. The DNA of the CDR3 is TGCAGCGTTGGGGGCACGGCAGGGGGCAGCTATGGCTACACCTTC. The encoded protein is CSVGGTAGGSYGYTF.